This entry lists 15 T cell receptor beta chains sequenced from one sample in a study of blood T cell repertoires in COVID-19. Sequencing used immunoSEQ multiplex PCR; TCRdb keeps in-frame clones, though not all of them. Of roughly 15,000 clones in the sample, about four fifths were seen once. Sequencing was carried out using peripheral blood. The receptors stem from a man in his fifties with active COVID-19.

The chain joins TRBV19 to TRBJ2-1; 16 nucleotides align to TRBD2. CDR1 is LNHDA and CDR2 is SQIVND in the germline V gene (reference sequence). V shed 7 bases and J 8 bases; nucleotides not matched to a gene: 11. The CDR3 is 17 residues long. The CDR3 loop reads CASTTTLGTSGRDEQFF. The CDR3 DNA sequence: TGTGCCAGTACCACCACCCTTGGGACTAGCGGGAGGGATGAGCAGTTCTTC.

The chain uses TRBV6-5 and TRBJ2-5, with a possible D match to TRBD1 (5 bases). Germline lookup yields CDR1 MNHEY and CDR2 SVGAGI. The CDR3 totals 11 residues. V was pared by 6 bases and J by 12 bases, with 14 bases between. In DNA, the CDR3 is TGTGCCAGCAGCCAAGGACAATCTAAGTACTTC. Translating it yields CASSQGQSKYF.

The chain employs TRBV4-1 and TRBJ1-5; D is ambiguous. The V end lost 1 base, the J end lost 6 bases, and 10 bases lay between the germline ends. The V gene's germline CDR1 is MGHRA and CDR2 YSYEKL. The CDR3 sequence is 14 residues long. CDR3 in amino acids: CASSQGPQIQPQHF. CDR3 in DNA: TGCGCCAGCAGCCAAGGTCCGCAGATTCAGCCCCAGCATTTT.

This clone was seen a few times. The gene calls are TRBV27 and TRBJ2-5, with D possibly being TRBD1 (6 bases). Per the germline V gene, CDR1 is MNHEY and CDR2 is SMNVEV (reference sequence). CDR3 size: 14 residues. The V end was cut by 8 bases, the J end by 0 bases, with 13 bases between. In DNA form, the CDR3 reads TGTGCCAGCGCCCCGCAGGGGTACCAAGAGACCCAGTACTTC. Its translation: CASAPQGYQETQYF.

J is TRBJ1-4 and V is TRBV18; 8 positions agree with TRBD1. The V gene's germline CDR1 is KGHSH and CDR2 LQKENI. This CDR3 has 14 amino acids. J lost 5 bases, V lost 4 bases, and 3 bases had no gene match. CDR3 amino acids: CASSLNRGNEKLFF. The CDR3 coding sequence is TGTGCCAGCTCACTGAACAGGGGGAATGAAAAACTGTTTTTT.

V is TRBV10-3 and J is TRBJ1-2, with D maybe TRBD1 (5 bases). This CDR3 spans 17 amino acids. Trimming left V 2 bases short and J 3 bases short, with 19 bases between. Germline CDR1 is ENHRY and CDR2 is SYGVKD. The CDR3 nucleotides read TGTGCCATCAGTGAGCGGGGGACTTTTAAGATGGACTATGGCTACACCTTC. This encodes CAISERGTFKMDYGYTF.

The chain employs TRBV29-1 and TRBJ2-2; D is unclear. This CDR3 is 13 amino acids long. Germline CDR1 is SQVTM and CDR2 is ANQGSEA. Trimming removed 7 bases from V and 1 base from J, with 10 bases in between. The CDR3 DNA is TGCAGCGGGCAATTACAGAACACCGGGGAGCTGTTTTTT. Encoded protein: CSGQLQNTGELFF.

The chain employs TRBV29-1 and TRBJ2-3; D is ambiguous. The CDR3 consists of 13 residues. Germline CDR1 is SQVTM and CDR2 is ANQGSEA. With 4 bases removed from V and 2 bases from J, the gap between germline ends came to 10 bases. In DNA form, the CDR3 reads TGCAGCGTTGTACTATCACCCACAGATACGCAGTATTTT. It yields the protein CSVVLSPTDTQYF.

The chain employs TRBV9 and TRBJ2-2; 9 positions agree with TRBD1. Germline-derived CDR1 and CDR2 are SGDLS and YYNGEE. The CDR3 sequence is 16 residues long. Trimming cost V 0 bases and J 4 bases; bases outside gene matches: 4. For the CDR3, the DNA is TGTGCCAGCAGCGTAGACAGGGGGCGGTTCACCGGGGAGCTGTTTTTT. It specifies CASSVDRGRFTGELFF.

This chain uses TRBV11-2 with TRBJ2-7; 8 bases map to TRBD2. V trimming: 1 base; J trimming: 6 bases; junction bases outside the gene matches: 5. The CDR3 length is 14 residues. From germline, CDR1 is SGHAT and CDR2 FQNNGV. The CDR3 nucleotides read TGTGCCAGCAGCTTAGTCACAGCGGGAGTCGAGCAGTACTTC. Its protein is CASSLVTAGVEQYF. The full variable domain, its missing parts supplied by reference TRBV11-2 and TRBJ2-7, is EAGVAQSPRYKIIEKRQSVAFWCNPISGHATLYWYQQILGQGPKLLIQFQNNGVVDDSQLPKDRFSAERLKGVDSTLKIQPAKLEDSAVYLCASSLVTAGVEQYFGPGTRLTVT.

CDR3: CASSAPSGRGFRETQYF. CDR3 sequence (DNA): TGTGCCAGCAGTGCCCCATCGGGCAGGGGGTTTAGGGAGACCCAGTACTTC. The V and J genes are TRBV28 and TRBJ2-5; 7 bases agree with TRBD1. J gave up 5 bases and V 5 bases, and 17 bases lay outside the gene matches. The germline gives CDR1 MDHEN, CDR2 SYDVKM. This CDR3 spans 17 amino acids.

This clone was detected once. The chain uses TRBV7-6 and TRBJ2-3, with 7 bases that match TRBD1. Germline CDR1 is SGHVS and CDR2 is FNYEAQ. J was trimmed by 0 bases and V by 1 base; bases with no gene match: 10. The CDR3 is made up of 18 amino acids. As DNA, the CDR3 is TGTGCCAGCAGCTTAGGACAGGGTCGCTTGACTAGCACAGATACGCAGTATTTT. It translates to CASSLGQGRLTSTDTQYF. The full variable domain, with the rest looked up from reference TRBV7-6 and TRBJ2-3, is GAGVSQSPRYKVTKRGQDVALRCDPISGHVSLYWYRQALGQGPEFLTYFNYEAQQDKSGLPNDRFSAERPEGSISTLTIQRTEQRDSAMYRCASSLGQGRLTSTDTQYFGPGTRLTVL.

The chain combines TRBV5-1 with TRBJ1-6, with TRBD1 as a possible D gene (5 bases). CDR3 length: 12 residues. V lost 9 bases and J 7 bases, leaving 11 bases between the germline ends. CDR1 and CDR2 (germline): SGHRS, YFSETQ. Here the CDR3 DNA reads TGCGCCACACGGGACTTCAATTCACCCCTCCACTTT. This codes for CATRDFNSPLHF.

The rearrangement uses TRBV15 and TRBJ2-2, with TRBD1 matching 7 bases. The CDR3 sequence is 15 residues long. J lost 6 bases, V lost 1 base, and 5 bases had no gene match. The V gene's germline CDR1 is LNHNV and CDR2 YYDKDF (reference sequence). In DNA form, the CDR3 reads TGTGCCACCAGCAGAGGTTCAGGGGGAGCCGGGGAGCTGTTTTTT. Its translation is CATSRGSGGAGELFF.

This clone was seen a handful of times. This rearrangement joins TRBV28 to TRBJ2-1; 13 bases are shared with TRBD2. Germline assignment: CDR1 MDHEN and CDR2 SYDVKM. The trim removed 5 bases at V and 10 bases at J, leaving 8 bases unmatched. The CDR3 loop spans 15 amino acids. The CDR3 loop is CASSKTSGRVGEQFF. The CDR3 DNA is TGTGCCAGCAGTAAAACTAGCGGGAGGGTGGGCGAGCAGTTCTTC.